Here is one TCR beta chain with its context. This entry comes from a study of blood T cell repertoires in COVID-19. Study-wide background: There were acute and convalescent COVID-19 samples, and they came from the United States, Italy and Spain. PBMCs, B-cell-depleted T cells, or T cells were the source of the cDNA or gDNA that made up the material.

In the authors' methods: From reference gene primer amplification, estimates of nucleated cell counts were derived. Using immunoSEQ multiplex PCR, the repertoire was profiled, and TCRdb retains in-frame clones only, with some absent. V, J and clone size are those of that table, while D and trimming were read from the DNA. The sample carries 98,000 or so clones, around 90% recorded once. This TCR came from a human donor in a cohort sampled during active COVID-19. Sequenced: peripheral blood.

CDR3: CATGGDRGTYEQYF. The CDR3 region has the DNA TGTGCCACAGGCGGGGACAGGGGCACCTACGAGCAGTACTTC. The chain uses TRBV28 and TRBJ2-7; 10 nucleotides line up with TRBD1. The CDR3 length is 14 residues. J gave up 2 bases and V 10 bases, and 8 bases lay outside the gene matches. Looked up from germline, CDR1 is MDHEN and CDR2 is SYDVKM.